A single sample gave rise to the 21 T cell receptor beta chains below, sequenced in a study of regulatory T cells in long-lasting Graves disease. Time point noted: newly diagnosed GD, antithyroid drugs for less than 3 months. TCR sequences were obtained from RNA taken from PBMCs. Assembly of TCR beta libraries relied on iRepertoire HTBI primers together with Arm-PCR of CDR3 regions. TCRdb re-analysed the multiplex PCR reads in MiXCR, keeping a single row per CDR3 protein. The sample carries around 330,000 distinct CDR3 sequences, under 20% recorded once. This material consisted of peripheral blood mononuclear cells (PBMCs), taken at new diagnosis, from a patient treated with antithyroid drugs. The receptors come from a female donor with Graves disease.

With regard to this clonotype: A far larger clone is only one base removed, so a read error is likely. The conserved closing phenylalanine or tryptophan is absent in this CDR3, likely reflecting a read error. The chain joins TRBV9 to TRBJ2-3; D uncertain. This CDR3 region has 12 residues. Per the germline V gene, CDR1 is SGDLS and CDR2 is YYNGEE. Trimming stripped 4 bases from V and 2 bases from J, with 5 bases between. CDR3 bases: TGTGCCAGCAGCAGATACACAGATACGCAGTATTTG. The encoded protein is CASSRYTDTQYL.

This clonotype was observed a handful of times. The chain combines TRBV6-2 or TRBV6-3 with TRBJ1-1; 7 bases match TRBD1. This CDR3 is built from 16 residues. V was clipped by 4 bases and J by 6 bases; unmatched bases: 14. Germline lookup yields CDR1 MNHEY and CDR2 SVGEGT. The CDR3 here is CASSSRGRRGGSEAFF. CDR3 coding DNA: TGTGCCAGCAGTTCGAGGGGGCGCAGGGGAGGGTCTGAAGCTTTCTTT.

As concerns this clonotype: A far larger clone differs by one base, so this is likely a read error. This chain connects TRBV27 to TRBJ2-4; TRBD2 matches 7 bases. Matching the DNA end better, TRBJ2-5 makes the J call doubtful. The CDR3 consists of 14 residues. CDR1 MNHEY and CDR2 SMNVEV come from the germline V gene (reference sequence). CDR3 DNA sequence: TGTGCCAGCAGTTTACCTCCGGGAGGAGAGACCCAGTACTTC. Its translation: CASSLPPGGETQYF.

This clonotype appeared many times. The chain is built from TRBV2 and TRBJ2-7; 14 bases are a match to TRBD2. Germline-derived CDR1 and CDR2 are SNHLY and FYNNEI. The CDR3 runs 18 residues. V trimming: 2 bases; J trimming: 5 bases; junction bases outside the gene matches: 11. The CDR3 here is CASSETGTSGSVNDEQYF. The CDR3, as DNA: TGTGCCAGCAGTGAAACCGGGACTAGCGGGAGTGTTAACGACGAGCAGTACTTC.

Comments on this clonotype: One end of the junction does not line up with germline, which may come from a read error. The chain combines TRBV2 with TRBJ2-4, with TRBD2 as a possible D gene (5 bases). Germline assignment: CDR1 SNHLY and CDR2 FYNNEI. This CDR3 has 15 amino acids. The CDR3: CTSRQRDESYNERFF. The CDR3 DNA is TGTACCAGCAGACAACGAGACGAAAGCTACAATGAGCGGTTCTTC.

This clonotype was detected a few times. The chain is built from TRBV12-3 or TRBV12-4 and TRBJ2-1; TRBD2 matches at 7 bases. This CDR3 is 13 amino acids long. V lost 6 bases and J lost 7; bases outside the gene matches: 6. Here the CDR3 reads CASSENSGNEQFF. CDR3 nucleotides: TGTGCCAGCAGCGAAAATAGCGGGAATGAGCAGTTCTTC.

Only a few counts were recorded for this clonotype. The chain is built from TRBV7-9 and TRBJ1-3; D might be TRBD1 (6 bases). V was shortened by 5 bases and J by 0 bases, with 14 bases between the two germline ends. Germline lookup yields CDR1 SEHNR and CDR2 FQNEAQ (reference sequence). The CDR3 is 16 residues long. Written as DNA, the CDR3 is TGTGCCAGCAGCACCAGGACAGATAACTCTGGAAACACCATATATTTT. Translation: CASSTRTDNSGNTIYF.

There are a few counts of this clonotype. The chain has TRBV10-3 and TRBJ2-1, with 14 bases that match TRBD2. V was clipped by 4 bases and J by 8 bases; unmatched bases: 10. The V gene's germline CDR1 is ENHRY and CDR2 SYGVKD. The CDR3 length is 17 residues. CDR3 bases: TGTGCCATCAGTGTGGGGGGACTAGCGGGAGTTATAGATGAGCAGTTCTTC. Protein sequence: CAISVGGLAGVIDEQFF.

This clonotype was detected a few times. A read error likely explains this, since a far larger clone differs by one base. The gene calls are TRBV2 and TRBJ1-2, with D possibly TRBD1 on 6 matching bases. Germline CDR1 is SNHLY and CDR2 is FYNNEI. The CDR3 sequence is 15 residues long. Trimming left V 6 bases short and J 4 bases short, with 18 bases between. For the CDR3, the DNA is TGTGCCAGCAGCCCCCAGGAACAGGGCCCCTATGGCTACACCTTC. This encodes CASSPQEQGPYGYTF.

This clonotype was detected only a few times. A read error may be the cause here, since a much bigger clone is one base away. The chain has TRBV28 and TRBJ1-2; 7 nucleotides line up with TRBD1. Germline CDR1 reads MDHEN; CDR2 reads SYDVKM. The CDR3 is 13 amino acids. CDR3 in amino acids: CTSSEGQNYGYTF. The CDR3 coding sequence is TGTACCAGCAGTGAGGGACAGAACTATGGCTACACCTTC.

As concerns this clonotype: Since a much larger clone is just one base distant, this may be a read error. The CDR3 loop is CASSSQGTPHNEQFF. CDR3 sequence (DNA): TGTGCCAGCAGTTCCCAGGGGACCCCCCACAATGAGCAGTTCTTC. The chain joins TRBV28 to TRBJ2-1; tentative D call: TRBD1 (6 bases). Trimming left V 4 bases short and J 5 bases short, with 15 bases between. CDR1 and CDR2 (germline): MDHEN, SYDVKM. The CDR3 is made up of 15 amino acids.

In this sample, this clonotype turned up many times. This rearrangement joins TRBV7-2 to TRBJ1-2; D gene ambiguous. Trimming cost V 10 bases and J 0 bases, with 15 bases left between them. Germline V gene data show CDR1 as SGHTA and CDR2 as FQGNSA. CDR3 length: 14 residues. DNA for the CDR3: TGTGCCACCTCGTGGCAGACCTCTAACTATGGCTACACCTTC. Residues: CATSWQTSNYGYTF.

CDR3 residues: CASSLRTGATTGPQHF. The DNA of the CDR3 is TGTGCCAGCAGTTTAAGGACAGGGGCCACCACCGGGCCCCAGCATTTT. This rearrangement joins TRBV12-3 or TRBV12-4 to TRBJ1-5; 9 bases fit TRBD1. J gave up 9 bases and V 2 bases, and 11 bases lay outside the gene matches. This CDR3 contains 16 residues.

This clonotype was recorded many times. V usage is TRBV6-1 and J usage is TRBJ2-2; TRBD2 agrees at 9 bases. After removal of 6 bases from V and 3 bases from J, the junction contained 11 bases not matched to a gene. This CDR3 contains 17 residues. The germline V gene has CDR1 MNHNS and CDR2 SASEGT. The CDR3 loop is CASRRLAGRVDTGELFF. The CDR3 region has the DNA TGTGCCAGCAGAAGGCTAGCGGGAAGGGTGGACACCGGGGAGCTGTTTTTT.

Many counts were recorded for this clonotype. The V call is TRBV27, the J call TRBJ2-7, with 12 nucleotides matching TRBD2. The ends lost 4 bases at V and 4 bases at J; junction bases unmatched: 5. The CDR3 is 15 amino acids. Germline loops: CDR1 MNHEY, CDR2 SMNVEV (reference sequence). This CDR3 reads CASSWTSGIGYEQYF. The DNA of the CDR3 is TGTGCCAGCAGTTGGACTAGCGGGATTGGTTACGAGCAGTACTTC.

This clonotype was seen repeatedly, ten times or more. The chain joins TRBV9 to TRBJ2-5, with 7 bases aligning to TRBD1. CDR1 and CDR2 from the germline V gene are SGDLS and YYNGEE. The CDR3 is 15 residues long. After removal of 4 bases from V and 7 bases from J, the junction contained 13 bases not matched to a gene. CDR3 bases: TGTGCCAGCAGCCCCCGACAGGGATGGGTGGGGACCCAGTACTTC. Translating gives CASSPRQGWVGTQYF.

This clonotype was counted ten times or more. The chain combines TRBV6-5 with TRBJ1-5, with TRBD1 as a possible D gene (5 bases). The CDR3 runs to 16 residues. CDR1 is MNHEY and CDR2 is SVGAGI in the germline V gene. V was trimmed by 1 base and J by 7 bases, leaving 17 bases between them. The DNA for the CDR3 is TGTGCCAGCAGTTACTTTCAGGGTCCCCAGAACCAGCCCCAGCATTTT. Translating it yields CASSYFQGPQNQPQHF.

The sample holds many counts of this clonotype. The chain employs TRBV27 and TRBJ2-2; TRBD1 aligns across 12 bases. CDR1 MNHEY and CDR2 SMNVEV come from the germline V gene (reference sequence). The CDR3 runs to 20 residues. The junction had 14 bases not matched to a gene; V was cut back by 5 bases and J by 1 base. CDR3 residues: CASSGRDRGLHGGNTGELFF. CDR3 DNA sequence: TGTGCCAGCAGTGGTAGGGACAGGGGGCTTCATGGGGGGAACACCGGGGAGCTGTTTTTT.

This clonotype was observed at least ten times. This chain joins TRBV20-1 and TRBJ1-5; 9 bases fit TRBD1. V trimming: 5 bases; J trimming: 3 bases; junction bases outside the gene matches: 5. The CDR3 is 14 residues long. Germline CDR1 and CDR2: DFQATT and SNEGSKA (reference sequence). CDR3 coding DNA: TGCAGTGCTTCACGACAGGGGGACAATCAGCCCCAGCATTTT. As protein: CSASRQGDNQPQHF.

This clonotype has a count of ten or more. The gene calls are TRBV27 and TRBJ1-2; D possibly corresponds to TRBD1 (5 bases). Germline CDR1 is MNHEY and CDR2 is SMNVEV (reference sequence). V lost 1 base to trimming and J lost 12 bases, with 15 bases between them. This CDR3 comprises 13 residues. DNA for the CDR3: TGTGCCAGCAGTTTATACCCCTCAGACAGACACACCTTC. Its translation is CASSLYPSDRHTF.

The sample holds many counts of this clonotype. V is TRBV29-1 and J is TRBJ2-7; possibly TRBD1 for D (6 bases). The CDR3 consists of 12 residues. Germline V lookup: CDR1 SQVTM, CDR2 ANQGSEA. Trimming removed 7 bases from V and 3 bases from J, with 13 bases in between. CDR3 coding DNA: TGCAGCGGAATTACAGGGCTCTACGAGCAGTACTTC. Residues: CSGITGLYEQYF.